This T cell receptor beta chain originates from a study of tumor-infiltrating lymphocytes in localized non-small cell lung cancer. Only in-frame clones appear in the TCRdb table, and some are missing; sequencing was by immunoSEQ multiplex PCR. The data hold 9,000 or so clones, with roughly four fifths observed a single time. The TCR originated in a human donor with non-small cell lung cancer. Sequencing was done on a sample of uninvolved lung tissue not adjacent to the tumor.

The chain's CDR3 is CASSLMPGSPYEQYF. The CDR3 bases are TGTGCCAGCAGCTTAATGCCAGGGAGTCCCTACGAGCAGTACTTC. V and J are TRBV11-2 and TRBJ2-7, with D perhaps assigned TRBD1 or TRBD2 (5 bases each). CDR1 and CDR2 from the germline V gene are SGHAT and FQNNGV. This CDR3 spans 15 amino acids. Trimming stripped 2 bases from V and 2 bases from J, with 13 bases between. The variable domain in full, with the rest retrieved from reference TRBV11-2 and TRBJ2-7, is EAGVAQSPRYKIIEKRQSVAFWCNPISGHATLYWYQQILGQGPKLLIQFQNNGVVDDSQLPKDRFSAERLKGVDSTLKIQPAKLEDSAVYLCASSLMPGSPYEQYFGPGTRLTVT.